The sequence of this T cell receptor beta chain was determined in a study of blood T cell repertoires in COVID-19. Across the study: There were acute and convalescent COVID-19 samples, and they came from the United States, Italy and Spain. T cells, B-cell-depleted T cells, or PBMCs supplied cDNA or gDNA.

Authors' processing steps: Reference gene primer amplification yielded estimated nucleated cell counts. Sequencing used immunoSEQ multiplex PCR; TCRdb keeps in-frame clones, though not all of them. Clone size and V and J calls were adopted from that table, with D and trimming inferred from the DNA. The repertoire holds approximately 230,000 clones, with roughly nine tenths as singletons. V was pared by 2 bases and J by 1 base, with 9 bases between. Germline-derived CDR1 and CDR2 are SGDLS and YYNGEE. The CDR3 consists of 14 residues. The chain combines TRBV9 with TRBJ1-1; TRBD1 is a possible D gene (6 bases). Sequencing input: peripheral blood. The sequence was obtained from a man between 18 and 29 years old with active or convalescent COVID-19. CDR3 in amino acids: CASSVTGRNTEAFF. DNA for the CDR3: TGTGCCAGCAGCGTCACAGGGAGGAACACTGAAGCTTTCTTT.